This T cell receptor (beta chain) emerged from a study of blood T cell repertoires in COVID-19. J lost 2 bases, V lost 5 bases, and 10 bases had no gene match. CDR3 size: 16 residues. From germline, CDR1 is SEHNR and CDR2 FQNEAQ (reference sequence). Libraries were prepared by immunoSEQ multiplex PCR; TCRdb keeps only in-frame clonotypes and omits some of them. This sample has 150,000 or so clones, with roughly 90% found just once. J is TRBJ2-5 and V is TRBV7-9, with 8 positions matching TRBD1. Sequencing used peripheral blood. This clonotype was obtained from a middle-aged man with acute or convalescent COVID-19. CDR3 sequence reads: CASSKIPGQVQETQYF. CDR3 in DNA: TGTGCCAGCAGCAAAATACCGGGACAGGTTCAAGAGACCCAGTACTTC.